Given below is one TCR beta chain in context. Its specificity is unknown. The assay was immunoSEQ multiplex PCR, and TCRdb's table has in-frame clones only and misses some. This table has tens of thousands of clones, 90% appearing once. The data stem from a study of T cell responses to AZD1222 COVID-19 vaccine. Overall study findings and caveats: The donors showed a predominance of white British ancestry and of females, with possible underestimation of clonal diversity. No repertoire was sampled before or during the peak T cell response, only after it. Regions 160-218 and 743-854 held dominance among vaccine-associated CD4 TCRs, which spanned spike.

The V gene's germline CDR1 is LNHDA and CDR2 SQIVND (reference sequence). Trimming cost V 9 bases and J 7 bases; bases outside gene matches: 12. This CDR3 comprises 15 residues. This material consisted of peripheral blood, taken 28 days after the second AZD1222 dose. The TCR comes from an adult who received the AZD1222 COVID-19 vaccine. The V and J genes are TRBV19 and TRBJ2-1; the match to TRBD2 covers 10 bases. This CDR3 is CASGRGAGGRNEQFF. CDR3 DNA: TGTGCCAGCGGTCGGGGAGCGGGGGGGCGTAATGAGCAGTTCTTC.